This T cell receptor beta chain was identified during a study of regulatory T cells in long-lasting Graves disease. This clonotype has a count of ten or more. The germline V and J ends were trimmed by 5 bases and 1 base, with 8 bases remaining between them. This CDR3 has 13 amino acids. Assembly of TCR beta libraries relied on iRepertoire HTBI primers together with Arm-PCR of CDR3 regions. TCRdb used MiXCR to reprocess the multiplex PCR reads, holding one entry per CDR3 protein. The data hold 700,000 or so distinct CDR3 sequences, with 25% to 35% observed a single time. Sample time point: persistent/refractory GD, antithyroid drugs over 5 years with positive TRAb. PBMC-derived RNA was used for the TCR library.

The receptor was derived from a female donor with Graves disease. The sequencing used peripheral blood mononuclear cells (PBMCs), collected when the disease was refractory, from a patient treated with antithyroid drugs. J is TRBJ1-2 and V is TRBV12-3 or TRBV12-4; possibly TRBD1 for D (5 bases). DNA of the CDR3: TGTGCCAGCAGTACGGGACTTAACTATGGCTACACCTTC. Protein product: CASSTGLNYGYTF.